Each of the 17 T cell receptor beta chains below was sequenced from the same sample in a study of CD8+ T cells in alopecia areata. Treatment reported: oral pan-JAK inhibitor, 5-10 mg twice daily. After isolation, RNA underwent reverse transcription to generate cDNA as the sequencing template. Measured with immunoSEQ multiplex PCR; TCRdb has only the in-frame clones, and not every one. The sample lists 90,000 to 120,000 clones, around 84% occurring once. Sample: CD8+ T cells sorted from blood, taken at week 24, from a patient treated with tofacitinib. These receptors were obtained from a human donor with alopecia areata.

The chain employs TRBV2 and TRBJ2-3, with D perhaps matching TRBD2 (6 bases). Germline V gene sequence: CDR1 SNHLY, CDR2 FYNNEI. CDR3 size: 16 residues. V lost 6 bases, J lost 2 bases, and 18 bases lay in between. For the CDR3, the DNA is TGTGCCAGCAGGCCCCCGGGACTGGTCGTCACAGATACGCAGTATTTT. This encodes CASRPPGLVVTDTQYF. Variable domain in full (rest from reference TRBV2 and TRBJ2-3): EPEVTQTPSHQVTQMGQEVILRCVPISNHLYFYWYRQILGQKVEFLVSFYNNEISEKSEIFDDQFSVERPDGSNFTLKIRSTKLEDSAMYFCASRPPGLVVTDTQYFGPGTRLTVL.

CDR3 coding DNA: TGTGGCTCGGATCGGGGGGACACCGGGGAGCTGTTTTTT. As protein: CGSDRGDTGELFF. The gene calls are TRBV6-6 and TRBJ2-2, with 7 bases identical to TRBD2. The CDR3 loop spans 13 amino acids. CDR1 and CDR2 from the germline V gene are MNHNY and SVGAGI (reference sequence).

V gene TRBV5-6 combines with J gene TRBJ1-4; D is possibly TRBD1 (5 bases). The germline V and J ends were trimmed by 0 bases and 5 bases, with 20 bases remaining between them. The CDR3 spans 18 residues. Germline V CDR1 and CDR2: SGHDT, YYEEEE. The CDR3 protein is CASSLVGDLHRKNEKLFF. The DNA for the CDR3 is TGTGCCAGCAGCTTGGTAGGGGATCTACATAGGAAAAATGAAAAACTGTTTTTT.

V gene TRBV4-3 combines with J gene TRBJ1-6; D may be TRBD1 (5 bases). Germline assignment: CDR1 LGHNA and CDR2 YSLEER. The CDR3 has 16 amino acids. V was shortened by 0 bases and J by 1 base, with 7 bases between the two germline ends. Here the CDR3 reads CASSQERGSYNSPLHF. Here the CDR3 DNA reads TGCGCCAGCAGCCAAGAAAGGGGTTCCTATAATTCACCCCTCCACTTT.

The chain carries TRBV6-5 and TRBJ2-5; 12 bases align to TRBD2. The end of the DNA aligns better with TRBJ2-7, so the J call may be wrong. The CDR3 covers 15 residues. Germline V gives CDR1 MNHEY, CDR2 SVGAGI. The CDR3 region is CASSIGLAGSYEQYF. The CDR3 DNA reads TGTGCCAGCAGTATCGGACTAGCGGGGTCCTACGAGCAGTACTTC.

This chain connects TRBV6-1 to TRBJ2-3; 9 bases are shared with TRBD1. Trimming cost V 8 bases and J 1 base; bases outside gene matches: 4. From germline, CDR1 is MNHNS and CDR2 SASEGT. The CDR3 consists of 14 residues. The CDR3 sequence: CASRGQGGTDTQYF. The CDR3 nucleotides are TGTGCCAGCCGGGGACAGGGCGGCACAGATACGCAGTATTTT.

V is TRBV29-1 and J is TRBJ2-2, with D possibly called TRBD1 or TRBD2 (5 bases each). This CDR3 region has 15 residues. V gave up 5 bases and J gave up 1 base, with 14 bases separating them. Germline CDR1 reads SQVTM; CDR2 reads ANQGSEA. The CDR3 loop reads CSVRWDDGNTGELFF. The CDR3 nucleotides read TGCAGCGTTAGATGGGACGATGGGAACACCGGGGAGCTGTTTTTT.

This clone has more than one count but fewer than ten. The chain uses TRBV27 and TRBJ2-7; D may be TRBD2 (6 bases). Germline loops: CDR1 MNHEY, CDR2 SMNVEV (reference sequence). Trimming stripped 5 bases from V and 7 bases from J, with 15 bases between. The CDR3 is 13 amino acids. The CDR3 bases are TGTGCCAGCAGTGGCCGGGACTGGTCTGAGCAGTACTTC. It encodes CASSGRDWSEQYF.

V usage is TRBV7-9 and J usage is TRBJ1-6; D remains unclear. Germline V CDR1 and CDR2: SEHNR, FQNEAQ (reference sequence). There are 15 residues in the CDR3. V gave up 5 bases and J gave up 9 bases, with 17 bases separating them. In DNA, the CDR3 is TGTGCCAGCAGCGGCGCGAGTTCGGTCAGTTCACCCCTCCACTTT. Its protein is CASSGASSVSSPLHF.

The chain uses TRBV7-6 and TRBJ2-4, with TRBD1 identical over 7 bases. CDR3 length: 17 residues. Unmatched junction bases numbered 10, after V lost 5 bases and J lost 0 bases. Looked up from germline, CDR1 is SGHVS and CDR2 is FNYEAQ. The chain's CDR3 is CASSPGRTGLAKNIQYF. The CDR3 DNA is TGTGCCAGCAGCCCGGGTCGGACAGGATTAGCCAAAAACATTCAGTACTTC.

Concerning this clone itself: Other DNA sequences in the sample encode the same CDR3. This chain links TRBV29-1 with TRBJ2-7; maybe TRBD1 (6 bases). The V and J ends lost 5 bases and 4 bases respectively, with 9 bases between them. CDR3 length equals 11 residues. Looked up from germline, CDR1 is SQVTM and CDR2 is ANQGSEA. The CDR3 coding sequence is TGCAGCGTTCTACAGGGATACGAGCAGTACTTC. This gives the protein CSVLQGYEQYF.

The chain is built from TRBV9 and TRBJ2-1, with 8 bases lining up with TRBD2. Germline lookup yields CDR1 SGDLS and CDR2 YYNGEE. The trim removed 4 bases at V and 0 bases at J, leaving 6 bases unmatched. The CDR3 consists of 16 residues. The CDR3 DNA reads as TGTGCCAGCAGCCTCGACGGGACTAGCTCCTACAATGAGCAGTTCTTC. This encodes CASSLDGTSSYNEQFF.

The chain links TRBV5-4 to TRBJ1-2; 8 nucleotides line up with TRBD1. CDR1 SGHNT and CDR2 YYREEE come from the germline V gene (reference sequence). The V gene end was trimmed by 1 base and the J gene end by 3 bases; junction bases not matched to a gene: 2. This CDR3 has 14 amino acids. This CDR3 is CASSLQGADYGYTF. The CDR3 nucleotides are TGTGCCAGCAGCTTGCAGGGGGCAGACTATGGCTACACCTTC.

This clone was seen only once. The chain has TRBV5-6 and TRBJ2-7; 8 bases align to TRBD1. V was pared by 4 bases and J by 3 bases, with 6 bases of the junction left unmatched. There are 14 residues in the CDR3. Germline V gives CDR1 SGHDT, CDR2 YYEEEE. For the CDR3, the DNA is TGTGCCAGCAGCCGCAGGGGGCACGACTACGAGCAGTACTTC. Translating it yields CASSRRGHDYEQYF.

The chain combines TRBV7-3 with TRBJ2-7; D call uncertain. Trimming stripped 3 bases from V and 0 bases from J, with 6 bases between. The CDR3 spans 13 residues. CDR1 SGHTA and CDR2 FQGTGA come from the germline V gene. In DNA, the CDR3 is TGTGCCAGCAGCTTTCAGGACTCCTACGAGCAGTACTTC. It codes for CASSFQDSYEQYF. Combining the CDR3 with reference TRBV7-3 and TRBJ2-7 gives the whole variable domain GAGVSQTPSNKVTEKGKYVELRCDPISGHTALYWYRQSLGQGPEFLIYFQGTGAADDSGLPNDRFFAVRPEGSVSTLKIQRTERGDSAVYLCASSFQDSYEQYFGPGTRLTVT.

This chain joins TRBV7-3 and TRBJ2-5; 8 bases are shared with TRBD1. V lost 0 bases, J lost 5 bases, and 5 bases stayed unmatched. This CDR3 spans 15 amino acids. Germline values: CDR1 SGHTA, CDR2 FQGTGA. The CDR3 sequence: CASSLTGTGAETQYF. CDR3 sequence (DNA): TGTGCCAGCAGCTTAACAGGGACAGGAGCCGAGACCCAGTACTTC.

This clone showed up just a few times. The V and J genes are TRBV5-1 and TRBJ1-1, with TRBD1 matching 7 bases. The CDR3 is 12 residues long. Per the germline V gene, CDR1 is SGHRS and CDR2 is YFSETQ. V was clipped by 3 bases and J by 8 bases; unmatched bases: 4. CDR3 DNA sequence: TGCGCCAGCAGCTCCGGGACAGTCGAAGCTTTCTTT. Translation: CASSSGTVEAFF.